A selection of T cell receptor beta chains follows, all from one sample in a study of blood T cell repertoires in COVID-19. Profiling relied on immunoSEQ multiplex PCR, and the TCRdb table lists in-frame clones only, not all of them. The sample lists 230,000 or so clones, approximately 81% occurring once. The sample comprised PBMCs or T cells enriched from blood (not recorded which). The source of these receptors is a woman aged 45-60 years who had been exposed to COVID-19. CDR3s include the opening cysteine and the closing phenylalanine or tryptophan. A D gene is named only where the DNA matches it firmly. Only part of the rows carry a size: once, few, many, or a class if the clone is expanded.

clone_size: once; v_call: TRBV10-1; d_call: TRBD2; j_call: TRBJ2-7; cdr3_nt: TGCGCCAGCAGTGATAGGCTAGCGGGGACCTACGAGCAGTACTTC; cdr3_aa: CASSDRLAGTYEQYF
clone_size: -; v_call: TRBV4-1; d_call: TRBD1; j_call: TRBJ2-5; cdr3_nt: TGCGCCAGCAGCCACTACGGGACAGTCGGAGGTGGAGAGACCCAGTACTTC; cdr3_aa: CASSHYGTVGGGETQYF
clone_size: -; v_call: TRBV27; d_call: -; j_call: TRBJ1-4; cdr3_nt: TGTGCCAGCAGTCCACCCGGGAGGGAAAAACTGTTTTTT; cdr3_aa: CASSPPGREKLFF
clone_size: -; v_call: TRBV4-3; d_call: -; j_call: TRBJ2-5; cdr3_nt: TGCGCCAGCAGCCAAGACTGGAGGGGACCTCAAGAGACCCAGTACTTC; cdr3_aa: CASSQDWRGPQETQYF
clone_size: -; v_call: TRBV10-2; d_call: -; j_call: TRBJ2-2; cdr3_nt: TGCGCCAGCAGTGAGGGGCCTTACACCGGGGAGCTGTTTTTT; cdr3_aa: CASSEGPYTGELFF
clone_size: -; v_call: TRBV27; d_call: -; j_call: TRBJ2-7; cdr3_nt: TGTGCCAGCAGTCCCTATGGGCCACAGGCAGGCGAGCAGTACTTC; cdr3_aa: CASSPYGPQAGEQYF
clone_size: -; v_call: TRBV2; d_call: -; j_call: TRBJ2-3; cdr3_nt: TGTGCCAGCAGTGAACTAAGGGGATCAGGTACAGATACGCAGTATTTT; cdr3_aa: CASSELRGSGTDTQYF
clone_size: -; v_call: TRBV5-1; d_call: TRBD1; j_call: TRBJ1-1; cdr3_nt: TGCGCCAGCAGCCTGGGACAGACGAACACTGAAGCTTTCTTT; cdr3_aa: CASSLGQTNTEAFF
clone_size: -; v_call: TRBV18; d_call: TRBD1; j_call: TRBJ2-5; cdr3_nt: TGTGCCAGCTCACCCCCGTCGACAGGGGAGACCCAGTACTTC; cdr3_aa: CASSPPSTGETQYF
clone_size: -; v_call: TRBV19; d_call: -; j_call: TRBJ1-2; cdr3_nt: TGTGCCAGTAGTATAGGAGCAAACTATGGCTACACCTTC; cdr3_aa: CASSIGANYGYTF
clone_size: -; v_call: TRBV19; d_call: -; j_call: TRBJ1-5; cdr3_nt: TGTGCCAGTAGTATTGGACAGACGTATCAGCCCCAGCATTTT; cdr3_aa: CASSIGQTYQPQHF
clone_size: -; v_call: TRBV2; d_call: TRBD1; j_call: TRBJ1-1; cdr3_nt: TGTGCCAGCGCCAGGGGGATGAACACTGAAGCTTTCTTT; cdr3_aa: CASARGMNTEAFF
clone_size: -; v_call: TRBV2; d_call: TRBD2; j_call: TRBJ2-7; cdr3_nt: TGTGCCAGCATCGAAAGGGCTAGCGGGGGGGCCATTGAGCAGTACTTC; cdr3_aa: CASIERASGGAIEQYF
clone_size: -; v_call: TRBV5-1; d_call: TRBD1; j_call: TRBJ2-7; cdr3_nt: TGCGCCAGCAGCTTGGCTCTCAGGACAGGGTTCGACGAGCAGTACTTC; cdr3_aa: CASSLALRTGFDEQYF
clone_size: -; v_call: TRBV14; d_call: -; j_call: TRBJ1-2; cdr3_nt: TGTGCCAGCAGCCCCCAGGTAAAGGTCGGCTACACCTTC; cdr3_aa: CASSPQVKVGYTF
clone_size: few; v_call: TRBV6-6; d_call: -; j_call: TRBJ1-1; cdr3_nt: TGTGCCAGCAGTCAGGGCCGTACTCCCTCGGGGGGCACTGAAGCTTTCTTT; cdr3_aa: CASSQGRTPSGGTEAFF
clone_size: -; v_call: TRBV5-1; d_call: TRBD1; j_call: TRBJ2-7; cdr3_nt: TGCGCCAGCTGTCTCGGACAGGGTGTGCACGAGCAGTACTTC; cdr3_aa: CASCLGQGVHEQYF
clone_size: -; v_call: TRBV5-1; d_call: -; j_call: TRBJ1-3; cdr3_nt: TGCGCCAGCAGCCGCCAGGTCGCGGGTTTAGCTGGAAACACCATATATTTT; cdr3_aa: CASSRQVAGLAGNTIYF
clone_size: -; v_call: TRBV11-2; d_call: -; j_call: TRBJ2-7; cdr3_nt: TGTGCCAGCAGCCAAGACAGCTACGAGCAGTACTTC; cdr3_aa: CASSQDSYEQYF
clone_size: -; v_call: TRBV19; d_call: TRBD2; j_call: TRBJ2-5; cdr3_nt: TGTGCCAGTCAAACTAGCGGGGGAAGGGGAGAGACCCAGTACTTC; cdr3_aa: CASQTSGGRGETQYF
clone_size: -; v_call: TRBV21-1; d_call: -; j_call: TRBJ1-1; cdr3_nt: TGTGCCAGCAGCAAATGGGCCCTGGACACTGAAGCTTTCTTT; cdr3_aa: CASSKWALDTEAFF
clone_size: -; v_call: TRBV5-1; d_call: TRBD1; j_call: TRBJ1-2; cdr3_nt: TGCGCCAGCAGCGGAAGGACAGGGGGCGCCTATGGCTACACCTTC; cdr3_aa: CASSGRTGGAYGYTF
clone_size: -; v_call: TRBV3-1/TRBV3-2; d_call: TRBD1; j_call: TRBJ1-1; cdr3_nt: TGTGCCAGCAGCCAAGGGGGACAGGGGAGAACTGAAGCTTTCTTT; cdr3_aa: CASSQGGQGRTEAFF
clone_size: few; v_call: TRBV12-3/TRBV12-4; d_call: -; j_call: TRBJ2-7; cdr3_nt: TGTGCCAGCAGTTCCGTTTACGAGCAGTACTTC; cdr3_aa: CASSSVYEQYF
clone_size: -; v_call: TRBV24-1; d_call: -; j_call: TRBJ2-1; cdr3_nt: TGTGCCACCAGTGACCCGAGGGGCGGGACTCTCTCCTACAATGAGCAGTTCTTC; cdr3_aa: CATSDPRGGTLSYNEQFF
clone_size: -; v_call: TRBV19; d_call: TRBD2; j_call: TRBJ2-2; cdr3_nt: TGTGCCAGTAGGAGCGGGGGATACACCGGGGAGCTGTTTTTT; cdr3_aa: CASRSGGYTGELFF
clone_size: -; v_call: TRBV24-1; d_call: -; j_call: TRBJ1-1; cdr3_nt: TGTGCCATCCAACAGGGGAACACTGAAGCTTTCTTT; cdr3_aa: CAIQQGNTEAFF
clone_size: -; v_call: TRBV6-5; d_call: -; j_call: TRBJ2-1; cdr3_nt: TGTGCCAGCAGTCCGGGAGACAATGAGCAGTTCTTC; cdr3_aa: CASSPGDNEQFF
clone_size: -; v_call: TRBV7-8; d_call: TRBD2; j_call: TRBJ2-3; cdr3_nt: TGTGCCAGCAGCTCCCGCAGACTAGCGGGGGTGGATACGCAGTATTTT; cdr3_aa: CASSSRRLAGVDTQYF
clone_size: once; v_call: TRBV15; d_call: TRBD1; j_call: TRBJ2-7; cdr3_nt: TGTGCCACCAGCTCCCGAGGGGGGGGACAGGGGACCTACGAGCAGTACTTC; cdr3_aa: CATSSRGGGQGTYEQYF
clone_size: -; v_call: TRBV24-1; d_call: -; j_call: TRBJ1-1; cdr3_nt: TGTGCCACCAGTGATTGGACAGCTGAAGCTTTCTTT; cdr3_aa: CATSDWTAEAFF
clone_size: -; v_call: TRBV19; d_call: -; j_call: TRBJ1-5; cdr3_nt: TGTGCCAGTAGTATAGCGGGACAGCCCCAGCATTTT; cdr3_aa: CASSIAGQPQHF
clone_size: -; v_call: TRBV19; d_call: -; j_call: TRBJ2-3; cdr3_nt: TGTGCCAGTAGTACCGCTGGCCACCCCACAGATACGCAGTATTTT; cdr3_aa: CASSTAGHPTDTQYF
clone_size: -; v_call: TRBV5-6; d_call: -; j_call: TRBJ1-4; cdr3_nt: TGTGCCAGCAGCCCCCGCTACGCCACTGAAAAACTGTTTTTT; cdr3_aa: CASSPRYATEKLFF
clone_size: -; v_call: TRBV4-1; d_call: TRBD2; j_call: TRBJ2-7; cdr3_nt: TGCGCCAGCAGCCAAGAGAGTGGCGGGGGGAGGTCCCTCGAGCAGTACTTC; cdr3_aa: CASSQESGGGRSLEQYF
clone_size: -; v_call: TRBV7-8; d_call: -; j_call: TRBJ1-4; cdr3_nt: TGTGCCAGCAGCTTAGACAGGGTAGGGGAAAAACTGTTTTTT; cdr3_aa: CASSLDRVGEKLFF
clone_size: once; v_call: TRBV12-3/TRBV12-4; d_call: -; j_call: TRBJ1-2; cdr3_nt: TGTGCCAGCAGTTTACGGGAAGGCTACACCTTC; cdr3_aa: CASSLREGYTF
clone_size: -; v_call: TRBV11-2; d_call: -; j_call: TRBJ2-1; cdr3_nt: TGTGCCAGCCGATTGGCAGGGGCAAATGAGCAGTTCTTC; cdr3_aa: CASRLAGANEQFF
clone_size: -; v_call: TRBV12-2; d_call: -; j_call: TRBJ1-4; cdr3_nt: TGTGCAAGTCGCCGCGTTCCGGGACAGGGGCGGGCAACTAATGAAAAACTGTTTTTT; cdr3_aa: CASRRVPGQGRATNEKLFF
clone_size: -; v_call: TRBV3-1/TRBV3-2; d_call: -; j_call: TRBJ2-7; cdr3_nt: TGTGCCAGCAGCCTAAGGGGCTATGTCGAGCAGTACTTC; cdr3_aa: CASSLRGYVEQYF
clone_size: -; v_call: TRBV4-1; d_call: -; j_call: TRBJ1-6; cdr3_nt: TGCGCCAGCAGCCAAGATTCACAGCTCAGCTCCTATAATTCACCCCTCCACTTT; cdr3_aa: CASSQDSQLSSYNSPLHF
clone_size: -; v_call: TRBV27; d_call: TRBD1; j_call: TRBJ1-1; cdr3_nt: TGTGCCAGCAGCTCCGGATTGACAGGGGGCGAAGCTTTCTTT; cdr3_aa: CASSSGLTGGEAFF
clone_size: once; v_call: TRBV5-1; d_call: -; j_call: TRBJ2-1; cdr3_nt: TGCGCCAGCAGCTTGCGCCCAGGTATTTCCTACAATGAGCAGTTCTTC; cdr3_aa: CASSLRPGISYNEQFF
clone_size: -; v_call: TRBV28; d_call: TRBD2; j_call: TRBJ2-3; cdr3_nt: TGTGCCAGCAGTTCCTTTTCAGGGACTAAAACAGATACGCAGTATTTT; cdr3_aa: CASSSFSGTKTDTQYF
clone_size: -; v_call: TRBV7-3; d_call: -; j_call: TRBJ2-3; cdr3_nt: TGTGCCAGCAGCTTAACAGGGGCGCGGGATACGCAGTATTTT; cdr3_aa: CASSLTGARDTQYF
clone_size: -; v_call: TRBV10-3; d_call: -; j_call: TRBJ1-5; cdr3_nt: TGTGCCATCAGTGAGTCAAGTAGCCAGCCCCAGCATTTT; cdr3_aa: CAISESSSQPQHF
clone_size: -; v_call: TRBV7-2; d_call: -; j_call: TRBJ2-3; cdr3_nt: TGTGCCAGCAGCTTAGGGGCGGGGCCCCGGGGAGATACGCAGTATTTT; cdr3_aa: CASSLGAGPRGDTQYF
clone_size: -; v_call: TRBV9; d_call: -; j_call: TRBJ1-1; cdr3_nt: TGTGCCAGCAGCGTAGCAGGGGAAAACACTGAAGCTTTCTTT; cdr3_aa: CASSVAGENTEAFF
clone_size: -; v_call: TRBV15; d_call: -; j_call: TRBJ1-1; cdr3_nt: TGTGCCACTTCGACAGTAAACACTGAAGCTTTCTTT; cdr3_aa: CATSTVNTEAFF
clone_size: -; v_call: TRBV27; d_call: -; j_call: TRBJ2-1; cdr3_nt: TGTGCCAGCAGTTTACTACGATTCGGCAATGAGCAGTTCTTC; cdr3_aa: CASSLLRFGNEQFF
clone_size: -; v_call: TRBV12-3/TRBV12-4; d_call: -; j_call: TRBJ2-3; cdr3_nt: TGTGCCATATCCACAGATACGCAGTATTTT; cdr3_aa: CAISTDTQYF
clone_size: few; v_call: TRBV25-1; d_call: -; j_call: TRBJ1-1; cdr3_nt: TGTGCCAGCAGTGAATCAGTCAGGGAAGAAGCTTTCTTT; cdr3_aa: CASSESVREEAFF
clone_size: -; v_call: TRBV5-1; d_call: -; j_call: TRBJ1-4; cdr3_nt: TGCGCCAGCAGCTTGGACGGTGACGGGAAACTGTTTTTT; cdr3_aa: CASSLDGDGKLFF
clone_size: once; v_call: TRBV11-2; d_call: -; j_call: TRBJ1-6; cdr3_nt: TGTGCCAGCAGCTTACAGGGGTTATCACCCCTCCACTTT; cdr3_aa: CASSLQGLSPLHF
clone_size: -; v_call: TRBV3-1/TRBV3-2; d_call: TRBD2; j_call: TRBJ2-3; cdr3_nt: TGTGCCAGCAGCCGTGGCGGGGGGACAGATACGCAGTATTTT; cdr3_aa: CASSRGGGTDTQYF
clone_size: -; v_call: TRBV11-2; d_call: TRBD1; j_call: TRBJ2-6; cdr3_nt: TGTGCCAGCAGCTTAGGTCCAGGGGGTACCTCTGGGGCCAACGTCCTGACTTTC; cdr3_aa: CASSLGPGGTSGANVLTF
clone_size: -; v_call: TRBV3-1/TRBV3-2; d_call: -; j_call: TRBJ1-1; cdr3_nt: TGTGCCAGCAGCCCCTGGGGGGACACTGAAGCTTTCTTT; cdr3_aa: CASSPWGDTEAFF
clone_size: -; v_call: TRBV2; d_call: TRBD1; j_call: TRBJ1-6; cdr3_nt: TGTGCCAGCAGTGTAAACAGGGGGGATTCACCCCTCCACTTT; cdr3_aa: CASSVNRGDSPLHF
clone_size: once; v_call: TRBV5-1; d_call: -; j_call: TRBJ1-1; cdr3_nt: TGCGCCAGCAGCATCAACGGGGTAGGGCATGAAGCTTTCTTT; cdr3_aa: CASSINGVGHEAFF